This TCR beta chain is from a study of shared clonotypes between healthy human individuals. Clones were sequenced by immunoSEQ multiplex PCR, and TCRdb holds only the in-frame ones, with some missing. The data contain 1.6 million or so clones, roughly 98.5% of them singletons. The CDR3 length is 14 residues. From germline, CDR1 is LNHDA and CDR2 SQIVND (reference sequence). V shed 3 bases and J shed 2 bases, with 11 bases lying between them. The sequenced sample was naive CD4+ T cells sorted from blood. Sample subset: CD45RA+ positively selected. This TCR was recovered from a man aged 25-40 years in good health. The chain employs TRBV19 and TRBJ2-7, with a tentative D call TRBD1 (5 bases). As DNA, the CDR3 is TGTGCCAGTAGTATCCAGGGCCCTCCCTACGAGCAGTACTTC. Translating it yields CASSIQGPPYEQYF. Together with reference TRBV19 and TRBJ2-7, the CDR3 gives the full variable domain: DGGITQSPKYLFRKEGQNVTLSCEQNLNHDAMYWYRQDPGQGLRLIYYSQIVNDFQKGDIAEGYSVSREKKESFPLTVTSAQKNPTAFYLCASSIQGPPYEQYFGPGTRLTVT.